The clone carrying this T cell receptor beta chain occurred a few times. Its antigen is still unknown. The sample belongs to a study of beta chain features in type 1 diabetes. Findings and limits, study-wide: The question left open here concerned HLA type influencing TCRB rearrangement.

The investigators reverse transcribed all of the isolated RNA, so they sequenced expressed TCRB transcripts. Assay used: immunoSEQ multiplex PCR; TCRdb lists only in-frame clones, some missing. Of hundreds of thousands of clones in the sample, roughly 13% are singletons; the top ten hold roughly 0.015%. Central memory, naive, regulatory and stem cell-like memory CD4+ cells were sorted by CD45RO/CCR7/CD25/CD127/CD95/CD27. Sorting produced populations that all topped 95% purity. Germline-derived CDR1 and CDR2 are LGHNA and YSLEER. J lost 2 bases, V lost 3 bases, and 2 bases had no gene match. The CDR3 totals 15 residues.

The chain has TRBV4-3 and TRBJ1-5, with 9 bases identical to TRBD1. The source material was naive CD4+ T cells from blood. This receptor was identified in a man between 18 and 35 years old in good health. The CDR3 bases are TGCGCCAGCAGCCAGACAGGGGGAGGCAATCAGCCCCAGCATTTT. Protein: CASSQTGGGNQPQHF.